This TCR beta chain emerged from a study of blood T cell repertoires in COVID-19. Across the whole study: Acute and convalescent COVID-19 samples came from the United States, Italy and Spain. T cells, B-cell-depleted T cells, or PBMCs provided the cDNA or gDNA that served as material.

As originally analysed: Nucleated cell number was recorded as an estimate derived from reference gene primer amplification. The table came from immunoSEQ multiplex PCR; TCRdb's copy has only in-frame clones and leaves some out. The V and J calls and clone size were taken over from that table, and D and trimming were inferred from the DNA. The data hold about 140,000 clones, with approximately 84% observed a single time. J gave up 7 bases and V 3 bases, and 20 bases lay outside the gene matches. Germline CDR1 MDHEN, CDR2 SYDVKM. This CDR3 spans 20 amino acids. The sequenced sample consisted of peripheral blood. The TCR originated in a woman aged 55-75 years with acute or convalescent COVID-19. The chain combines TRBV28 with TRBJ2-3; 12 bases match TRBD2. Here the CDR3 DNA reads TGTGCCAGCAGTTTCCCTCCTAGCGGGAGGGTTGCCCCCAGGGGTTATACGCAGTATTTT. Protein: CASSFPPSGRVAPRGYTQYF.